These 11 T cell receptor beta chains were all obtained from the same sample, sequenced in a study of blood T cell repertoires in COVID-19. Using immunoSEQ multiplex PCR, the repertoire was profiled, and TCRdb retains in-frame clones only, with some absent. In the table there are some 200,000 clones, around four fifths of which are singletons. The sequenced sample consisted of peripheral blood. These receptors came from a woman aged 55-69 years who had recovered from COVID-19.

On this clone itself: A read error may produce the germline difference seen at one junction end. The CDR3 DNA follows: TGTGCCAGCAGCTTAACGGGGACTAGCTACCATGAGCAGTTCTTC. It encodes CASSLTGTSYHEQFF. The chain uses TRBV7-3 and TRBJ2-1; 9 bases agree with TRBD2. The CDR3 spans 15 residues. Germline CDR1 SGHTA, CDR2 FQGTGA.

The chain has TRBV7-2 and TRBJ2-1; D is perhaps TRBD1 (6 bases). V was trimmed by 6 bases and J by 0 bases, leaving 18 bases between them. This CDR3 contains 17 residues. Germline V gene lookup returns CDR1 SGHTA and CDR2 FQGNSA. CDR3 amino acids: CASRTEGDKSSYNEQFF. The CDR3 DNA sequence: TGTGCCAGCAGGACCGAGGGGGACAAAAGCTCCTACAATGAGCAGTTCTTC.

CDR3: CASSLGGRNYGYTF. The CDR3 DNA reads as TGTGCCAGCAGCTTGGGCGGCAGAAACTATGGCTACACCTTC. The chain couples TRBV5-4 to TRBJ1-2; D is undetermined. The CDR3 runs 14 residues. V dropped 0 bases and J dropped 2 bases, with 8 bases sitting between them. Germline V gives CDR1 SGHNT, CDR2 YYREEE (reference sequence).

The genes are TRBV9 and TRBJ2-7; TRBD2 is a possible D gene (6 bases). The CDR3 runs 13 residues. Trimming took 7 bases from V and 1 from J, leaving 12 bases between them. Germline V gene lookup returns CDR1 SGDLS and CDR2 YYNGEE. The CDR3 sequence: CASRSRGSYEQYF. For the CDR3, the DNA is TGTGCCAGCCGATCACGGGGGTCCTACGAGCAGTACTTC.

The chain couples TRBV20-1 to TRBJ1-1, with D possibly being TRBD1 (6 bases). Germline V gene lookup returns CDR1 DFQATT and CDR2 SNEGSKA (reference sequence). This CDR3 contains 15 residues. Trimming stripped 3 bases from V and 1 base from J, with 15 bases between. CDR3 residues: CSASGIQQGNTEAFF. The CDR3 bases are TGCAGTGCTAGTGGGATACAACAGGGGAACACTGAAGCTTTCTTT.

The V call is TRBV11-2, the J call TRBJ2-7; 8 bases are shared with TRBD2. Trimming cost V 4 bases and J 2 bases; bases outside gene matches: 4. Per germline, CDR1 SGHAT and CDR2 FQNNGV. The CDR3 runs 14 residues. CDR3 nucleotide sequence: TGTGCCAGCAGCTCTGCGGGGGGAGCCTACGAGCAGTACTTC. It yields the protein CASSSAGGAYEQYF.

This clone was counted between two and nine times. The rearrangement joins TRBV5-5 to TRBJ1-5; possibly TRBD1 for D (5 bases). CDR1 SGHKS and CDR2 YYEKEE come from the germline V gene (reference sequence). V was trimmed by 4 bases and J by 2 bases, leaving 16 bases between them. The length of the CDR3 is 16 residues. The CDR3 DNA sequence: TGTGCCAGCAGCCCCCTCGGGGGTGGGGGCAATCAGCCCCAGCATTTT. Its protein product is CASSPLGGGGNQPQHF.

The count of this clone is one. V gene TRBV6-2 or TRBV6-3 combines with J gene TRBJ1-1; 9 nucleotides line up with TRBD1. CDR3 size: 17 residues. J was trimmed by 2 bases and V by 0 bases; bases with no gene match: 7. Germline values: CDR1 MNHEY, CDR2 SVGEGT. The CDR3: CASSYSSGTGINTEAFF. The CDR3, as DNA: TGTGCCAGCAGTTACTCGTCTGGGACAGGGATTAACACTGAAGCTTTCTTT.

CDR3 protein: CASTPGRLTEAFF. The CDR3 DNA follows: TGTGCCAGCACCCCGGGTCGTCTCACTGAAGCTTTCTTT. V usage is TRBV12-3 or TRBV12-4 and J usage is TRBJ1-1; D is unclear. Deletions cut 7 bases from V and 4 bases from J, with 13 bases between. The CDR3 contains 13 residues.

By its share, this clone is medium-sized. This chain uses TRBV5-5 with TRBJ1-2; 10 bases line up with TRBD1. Germline V gene lookup returns CDR1 SGHKS and CDR2 YYEKEE (reference sequence). V lost 3 bases, J lost 0 bases, and 2 bases stayed unmatched. The CDR3 loop spans 15 amino acids. This CDR3 is CASSWDRGANYGYTF. The CDR3 bases are TGTGCCAGCAGCTGGGACAGGGGAGCTAACTATGGCTACACCTTC.

The chain employs TRBV2 and TRBJ1-2, with D possibly being TRBD1 (5 bases). Germline loops: CDR1 SNHLY, CDR2 FYNNEI. CDR3 length: 16 amino acids. Trimming took 5 bases from V and 0 from J, leaving 16 bases between them. The CDR3, as DNA: TGTGCCAGCAGTCCGGGGACTCGCCCCTCTAACTATGGCTACACCTTC. This sequence encodes CASSPGTRPSNYGYTF.